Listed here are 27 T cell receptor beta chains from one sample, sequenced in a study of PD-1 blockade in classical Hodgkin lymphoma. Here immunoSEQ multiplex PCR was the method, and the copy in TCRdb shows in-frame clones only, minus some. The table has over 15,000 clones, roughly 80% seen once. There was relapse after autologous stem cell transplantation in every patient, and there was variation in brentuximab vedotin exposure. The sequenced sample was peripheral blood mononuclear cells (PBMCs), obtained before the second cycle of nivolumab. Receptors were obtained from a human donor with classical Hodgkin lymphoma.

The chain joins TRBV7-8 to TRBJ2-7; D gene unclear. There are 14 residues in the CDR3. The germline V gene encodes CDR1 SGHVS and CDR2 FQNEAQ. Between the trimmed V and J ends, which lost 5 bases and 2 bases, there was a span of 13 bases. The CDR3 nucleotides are TGTGCCAGCAGCACGAGGACGTTGACCTACGAGCAGTACTTC. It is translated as CASSTRTLTYEQYF. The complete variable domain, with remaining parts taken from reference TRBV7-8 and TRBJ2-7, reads GAGVSQSPRYKVAKRGQDVALRCDPISGHVSLFWYQQALGQGPEFLTYFQNEAQLDKSGLPSDRFFAERPEGSVSTLKIQRTQQEDSAVYLCASSTRTLTYEQYFGPGTRLTVT.

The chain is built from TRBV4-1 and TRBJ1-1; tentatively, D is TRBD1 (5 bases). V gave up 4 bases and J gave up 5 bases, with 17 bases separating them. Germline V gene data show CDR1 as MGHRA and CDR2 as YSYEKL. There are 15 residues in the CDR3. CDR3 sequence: CASSPPVGALTEAFF. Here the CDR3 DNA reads TGCGCCAGCAGCCCCCCAGTAGGGGCCCTGACTGAAGCTTTCTTT.

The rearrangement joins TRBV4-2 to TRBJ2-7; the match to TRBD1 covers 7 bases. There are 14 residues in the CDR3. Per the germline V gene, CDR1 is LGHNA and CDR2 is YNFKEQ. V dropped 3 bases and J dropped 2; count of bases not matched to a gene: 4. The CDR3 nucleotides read TGTGCCAGCAGCCATCCTGGACAGGCCTACGAGCAGTACTTC. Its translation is CASSHPGQAYEQYF.

The CDR3 DNA reads as TGTGCCAGCAGCATCCGAGGGGCGAGGGATGAGCAGTTCTTC. As protein: CASSIRGARDEQFF. This sequence joins TRBV7-9 and TRBJ2-1; possibly TRBD1 or TRBD2 for D (5 bases each). The CDR3 runs to 14 residues. V lost 5 bases and J 8 bases, leaving 16 bases between the germline ends. Germline-derived CDR1 and CDR2 are SEHNR and FQNEAQ (reference sequence).

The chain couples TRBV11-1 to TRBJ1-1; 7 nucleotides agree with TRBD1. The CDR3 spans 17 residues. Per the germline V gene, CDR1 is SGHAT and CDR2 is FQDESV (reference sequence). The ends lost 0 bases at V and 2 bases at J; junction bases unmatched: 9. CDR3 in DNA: TGTGCCAGCAGCTTAGCACAGGGGACCTTTTACAACACTGAAGCTTTCTTT. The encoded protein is CASSLAQGTFYNTEAFF. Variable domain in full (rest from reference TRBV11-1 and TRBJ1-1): EAEVAQSPRYKITEKSQAVAFWCDPISGHATLYWYRQILGQGPELLVQFQDESVVDDSQLPKDRFSAERLKGVDSTLKIQPAELGDSAMYLCASSLAQGTFYNTEAFFGQGTRLTVV.

CDR3 sequence: CASSQGAGRNTGELFF. The CDR3 DNA reads as TGTGCCAGCAGCCAGGGGGCGGGCCGTAACACCGGGGAGCTGTTTTTT. The chain employs TRBV9 and TRBJ2-2; 8 positions match TRBD1. CDR1 is SGDLS, CDR2 YYNGEE, per germline. The CDR3 is made up of 16 amino acids. V was pared by 4 bases and J by 2 bases, with 7 bases of the junction left unmatched.

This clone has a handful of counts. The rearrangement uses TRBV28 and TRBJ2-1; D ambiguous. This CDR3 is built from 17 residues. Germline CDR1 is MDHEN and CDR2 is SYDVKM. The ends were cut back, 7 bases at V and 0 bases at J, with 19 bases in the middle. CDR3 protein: CASTIHQPESSYNEQFF. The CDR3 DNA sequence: TGTGCCAGCACTATTCACCAACCAGAGAGCTCCTACAATGAGCAGTTCTTC.

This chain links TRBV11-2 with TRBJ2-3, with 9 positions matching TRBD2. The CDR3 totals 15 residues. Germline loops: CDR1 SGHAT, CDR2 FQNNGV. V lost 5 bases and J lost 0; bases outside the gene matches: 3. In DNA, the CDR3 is TGTGCCAGCAGCCCGCGGGGGGGGAGCACAGATACGCAGTATTTT. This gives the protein CASSPRGGSTDTQYF.

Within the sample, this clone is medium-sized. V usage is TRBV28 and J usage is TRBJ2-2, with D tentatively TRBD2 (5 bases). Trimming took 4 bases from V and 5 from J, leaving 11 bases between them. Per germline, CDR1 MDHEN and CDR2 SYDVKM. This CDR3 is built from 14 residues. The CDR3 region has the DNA TGTGCCAGCAGTTGGACTTCGGGGACCGGGGAGCTGTTTTTT. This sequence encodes CASSWTSGTGELFF.

CDR3 sequence (DNA): TGTGCCAGTAGTCGTCAGGGTCCGAACACTGAAGCTTTCTTT. It translates to CASSRQGPNTEAFF. The gene calls are TRBV19 and TRBJ1-1; possibly TRBD1 for D (5 bases). The CDR3 length is 14 residues. Germline loops: CDR1 LNHDA, CDR2 SQIVND (reference sequence). Between the trimmed V and J ends, which lost 5 bases and 1 base, there was a span of 11 bases.

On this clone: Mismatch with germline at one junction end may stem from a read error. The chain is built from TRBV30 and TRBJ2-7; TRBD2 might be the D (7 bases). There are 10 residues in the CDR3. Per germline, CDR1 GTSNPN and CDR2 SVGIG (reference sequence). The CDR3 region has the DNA TGTGCCGGGAGGGGGAGCGAGCAGTACTTC. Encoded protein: CAGRGSEQYF.

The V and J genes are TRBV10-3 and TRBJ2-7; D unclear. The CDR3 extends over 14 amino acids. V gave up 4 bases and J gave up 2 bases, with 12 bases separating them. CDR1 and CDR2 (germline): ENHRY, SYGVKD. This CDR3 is CAISVPELPYEQYF. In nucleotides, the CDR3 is TGTGCCATCAGTGTCCCAGAGCTCCCCTACGAGCAGTACTTC.

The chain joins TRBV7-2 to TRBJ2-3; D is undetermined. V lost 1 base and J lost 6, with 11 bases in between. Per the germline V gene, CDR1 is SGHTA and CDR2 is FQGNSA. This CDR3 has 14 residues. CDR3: CASSLERAWDTQYF. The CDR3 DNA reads TGTGCCAGCAGCTTAGAAAGGGCGTGGGATACGCAGTATTTT.

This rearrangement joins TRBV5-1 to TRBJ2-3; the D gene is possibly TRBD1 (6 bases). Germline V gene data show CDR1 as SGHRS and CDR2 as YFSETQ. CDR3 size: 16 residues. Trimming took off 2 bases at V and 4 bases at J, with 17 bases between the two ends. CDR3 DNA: TGCGCCAGCAGCTTAGAGACAGGAGATGGGGCAGATACGCAGTATTTT. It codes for CASSLETGDGADTQYF.

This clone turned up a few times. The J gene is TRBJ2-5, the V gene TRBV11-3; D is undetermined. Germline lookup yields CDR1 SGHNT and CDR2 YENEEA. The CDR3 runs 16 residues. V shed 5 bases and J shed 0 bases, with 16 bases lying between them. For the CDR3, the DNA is TGTGCCAGCAGCCCACCGGAAGTGACGTACCAAGAGACCCAGTACTTC. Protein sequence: CASSPPEVTYQETQYF.

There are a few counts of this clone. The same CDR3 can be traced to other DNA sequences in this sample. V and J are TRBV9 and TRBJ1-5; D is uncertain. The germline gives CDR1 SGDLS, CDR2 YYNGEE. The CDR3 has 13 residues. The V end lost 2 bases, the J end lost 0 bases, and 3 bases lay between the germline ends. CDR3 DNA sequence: TGTGCCAGCAGCGTGGGTAGCAATCAGCCCCAGCATTTT. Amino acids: CASSVGSNQPQHF.

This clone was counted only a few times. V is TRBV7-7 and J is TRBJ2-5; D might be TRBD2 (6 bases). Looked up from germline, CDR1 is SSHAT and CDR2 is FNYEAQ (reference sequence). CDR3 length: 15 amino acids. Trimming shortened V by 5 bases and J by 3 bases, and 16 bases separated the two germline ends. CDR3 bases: TGTGCCAGCAGCCTAGGACGGGGGATTAAAGAGACCCAGTACTTC. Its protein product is CASSLGRGIKETQYF.

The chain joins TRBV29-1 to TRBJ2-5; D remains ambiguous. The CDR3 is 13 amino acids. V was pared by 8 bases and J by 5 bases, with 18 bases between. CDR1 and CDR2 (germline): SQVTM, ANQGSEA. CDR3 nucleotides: TGCAGCCCTATCCTCGGGTTGGGGGAGACCCAGTACTTC. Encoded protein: CSPILGLGETQYF.

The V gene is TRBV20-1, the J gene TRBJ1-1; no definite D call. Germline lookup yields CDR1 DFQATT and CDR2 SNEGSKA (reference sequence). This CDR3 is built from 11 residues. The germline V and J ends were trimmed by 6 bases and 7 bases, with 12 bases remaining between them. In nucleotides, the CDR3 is TGCAGTGCGTACGGGATCCTTGAAGCTTTCTTT. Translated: CSAYGILEAFF.

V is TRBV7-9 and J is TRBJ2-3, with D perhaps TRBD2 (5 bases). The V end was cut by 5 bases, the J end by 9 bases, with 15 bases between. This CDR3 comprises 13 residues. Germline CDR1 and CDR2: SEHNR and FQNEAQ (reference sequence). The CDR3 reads CASSAASGRTQYF. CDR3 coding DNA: TGTGCCAGCAGCGCGGCCAGCGGTCGGACGCAGTATTTT. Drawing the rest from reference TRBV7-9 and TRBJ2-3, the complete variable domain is DTGVSQNPRHKITKRGQNVTFRCDPISEHNRLYWYRQTLGQGPEFLTYFQNEAQLEKSRLLSDRFSAERPKGSFSTLEIQRTEQGDSAMYLCASSAASGRTQYFGPGTRLTVL.

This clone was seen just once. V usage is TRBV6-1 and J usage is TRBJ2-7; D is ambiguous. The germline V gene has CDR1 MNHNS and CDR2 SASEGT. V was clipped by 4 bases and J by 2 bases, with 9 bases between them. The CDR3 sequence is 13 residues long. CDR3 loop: CASSASPTYEQYF. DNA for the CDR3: TGTGCCAGCAGTGCGTCCCCAACCTACGAGCAGTACTTC.

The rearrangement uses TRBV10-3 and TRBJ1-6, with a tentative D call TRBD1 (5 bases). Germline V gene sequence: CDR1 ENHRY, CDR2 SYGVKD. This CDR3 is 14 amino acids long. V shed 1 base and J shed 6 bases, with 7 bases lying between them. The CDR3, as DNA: TGTGCCATCAGTGAGTTGGGGGTTAATTCACCCCTCCACTTT. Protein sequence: CAISELGVNSPLHF.

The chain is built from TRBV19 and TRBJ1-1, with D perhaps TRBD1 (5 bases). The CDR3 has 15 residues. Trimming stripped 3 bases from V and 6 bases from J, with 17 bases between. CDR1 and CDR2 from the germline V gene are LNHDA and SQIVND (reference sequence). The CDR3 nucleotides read TGTGCCAGTAGTATCCACCTCCCGGGGGAGGCTGAAGCTTTCTTT. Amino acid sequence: CASSIHLPGEAEAFF.

The CDR3 bases are TGTGCCACCAGTCGAAATAGGCGATCTGGTGAGACCCAGTACTTC. Protein product: CATSRNRRSGETQYF. The chain links TRBV15 to TRBJ2-5; D not resolved. V lost 6 bases, J lost 5 bases, and 19 bases lay in between. CDR1 is LNHNV and CDR2 is YYDKDF in the germline V gene (reference sequence). The CDR3 covers 15 residues.

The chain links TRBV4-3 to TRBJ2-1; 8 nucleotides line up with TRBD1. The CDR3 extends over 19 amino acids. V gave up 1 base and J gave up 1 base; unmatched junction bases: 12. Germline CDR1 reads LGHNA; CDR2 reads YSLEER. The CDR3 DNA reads TGCGCCAGCAGCCAAGGGAGACAGGGGATGATACTATCCTACAATGAGCAGTTCTTC. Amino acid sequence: CASSQGRQGMILSYNEQFF.

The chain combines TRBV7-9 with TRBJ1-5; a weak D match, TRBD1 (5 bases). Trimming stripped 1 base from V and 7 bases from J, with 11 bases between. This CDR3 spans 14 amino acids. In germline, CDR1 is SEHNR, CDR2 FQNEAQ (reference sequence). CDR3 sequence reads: CASSLGSGGQPQHF. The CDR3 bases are TGTGCCAGCAGCTTAGGTAGTGGGGGACAGCCCCAGCATTTT.

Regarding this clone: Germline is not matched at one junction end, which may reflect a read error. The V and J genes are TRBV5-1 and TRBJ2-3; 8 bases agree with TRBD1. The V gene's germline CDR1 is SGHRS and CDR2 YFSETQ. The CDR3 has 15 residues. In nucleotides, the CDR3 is TGCGTCAGCAAAATGACAGGGGACGGTACAGATACGCAGTATTTT. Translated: CVSKMTGDGTDTQYF.